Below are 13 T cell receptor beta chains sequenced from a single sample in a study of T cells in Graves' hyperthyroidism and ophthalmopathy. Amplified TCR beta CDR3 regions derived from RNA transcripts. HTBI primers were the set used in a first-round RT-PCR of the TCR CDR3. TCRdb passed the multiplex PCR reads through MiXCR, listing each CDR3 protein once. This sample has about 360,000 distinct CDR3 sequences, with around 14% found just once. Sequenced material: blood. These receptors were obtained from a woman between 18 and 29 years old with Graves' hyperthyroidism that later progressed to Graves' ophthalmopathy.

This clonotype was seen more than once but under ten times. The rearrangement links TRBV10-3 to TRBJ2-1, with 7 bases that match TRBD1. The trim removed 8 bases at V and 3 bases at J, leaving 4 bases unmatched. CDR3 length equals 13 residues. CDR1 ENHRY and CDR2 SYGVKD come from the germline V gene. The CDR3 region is CAIRDRDYNEQFF. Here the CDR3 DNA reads TGTGCCATCCGGGACAGAGACTACAATGAGCAGTTCTTC.

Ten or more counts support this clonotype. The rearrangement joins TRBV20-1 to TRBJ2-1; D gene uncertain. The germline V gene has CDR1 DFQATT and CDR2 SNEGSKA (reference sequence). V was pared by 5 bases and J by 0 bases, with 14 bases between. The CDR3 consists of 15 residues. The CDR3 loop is CSAAWVRVSYNEQFF. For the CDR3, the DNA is TGCAGTGCTGCCTGGGTTAGAGTCTCCTACAATGAGCAGTTCTTC.

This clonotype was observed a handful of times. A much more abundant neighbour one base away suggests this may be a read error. Written as DNA, the CDR3 is TGCAGTGCTAGATGTGGCAGGGCCAATCAGCCCCAGCATTTT. Translated: CSARCGRANQPQHF. V gene TRBV20-1 combines with J gene TRBJ1-5, with D perhaps TRBD1 (5 bases). The CDR3 is 14 residues long. V lost 2 bases, J lost 3 bases, and 11 bases lay in between. Germline V lookup: CDR1 DFQATT, CDR2 SNEGSKA (reference sequence).

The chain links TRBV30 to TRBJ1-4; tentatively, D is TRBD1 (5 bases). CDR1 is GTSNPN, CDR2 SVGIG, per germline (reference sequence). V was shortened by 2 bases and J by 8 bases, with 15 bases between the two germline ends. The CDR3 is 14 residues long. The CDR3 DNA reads TGTGCCTGGAGTCGGGACCCCCCGGGGGAAAAACTGTTTTTT. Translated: CAWSRDPPGEKLFF.

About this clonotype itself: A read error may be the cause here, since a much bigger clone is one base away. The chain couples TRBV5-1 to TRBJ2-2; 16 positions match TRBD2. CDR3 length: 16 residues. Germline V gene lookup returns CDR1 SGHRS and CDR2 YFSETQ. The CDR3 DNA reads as TGCGCCAGCAGGGGACTAGCGGGAGGGCCCACCGGGGAGCCGTTTTTT. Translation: CASRGLAGGPTGEPFF.

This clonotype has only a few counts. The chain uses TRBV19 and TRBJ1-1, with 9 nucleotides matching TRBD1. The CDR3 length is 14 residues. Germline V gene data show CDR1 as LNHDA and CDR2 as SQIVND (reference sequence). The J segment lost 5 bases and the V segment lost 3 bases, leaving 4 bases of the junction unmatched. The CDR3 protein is CASSIGQGWTEAFF. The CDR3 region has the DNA TGTGCCAGTAGTATCGGACAGGGGTGGACTGAAGCTTTCTTT.

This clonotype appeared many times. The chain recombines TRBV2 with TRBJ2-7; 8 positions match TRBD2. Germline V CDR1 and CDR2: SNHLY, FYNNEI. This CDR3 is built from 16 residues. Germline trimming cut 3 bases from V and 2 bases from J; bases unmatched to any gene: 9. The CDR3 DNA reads TGTGCCAGCAGTGACCATTCGGGACTAGGACCCTACGAGCAGTACTTC. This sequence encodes CASSDHSGLGPYEQYF.

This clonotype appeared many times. This CDR3 is CASATPGQGEGNQPQHF. The CDR3 nucleotides read TGTGCCAGCGCTACACCAGGACAGGGGGAAGGCAATCAGCCCCAGCATTTT. V gene TRBV2 combines with J gene TRBJ1-5; TRBD1 matches 10 bases. Germline V gene sequence: CDR1 SNHLY, CDR2 FYNNEI. CDR3 length: 17 residues. Losses at the gene ends were 8 bases for V and 2 bases for J; bases not matched to a gene: 12.

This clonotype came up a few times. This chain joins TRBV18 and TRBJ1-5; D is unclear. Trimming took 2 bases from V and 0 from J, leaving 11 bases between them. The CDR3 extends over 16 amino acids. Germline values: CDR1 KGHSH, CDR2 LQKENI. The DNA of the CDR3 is TGTGCCAGCTCACCAGGGTCGGTTTATAGCAATCAGCCCCAGCATTTT. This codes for CASSPGSVYSNQPQHF.

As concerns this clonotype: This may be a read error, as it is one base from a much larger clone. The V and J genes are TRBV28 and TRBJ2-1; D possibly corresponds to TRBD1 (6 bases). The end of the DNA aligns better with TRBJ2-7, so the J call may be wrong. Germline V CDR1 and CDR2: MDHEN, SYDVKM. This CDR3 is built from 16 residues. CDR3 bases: TGTGCCAGCAGCGACGGGACATTCGGCGGGTACAATGAGCAGTACTTC. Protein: CASSDGTFGGYNEQYF.

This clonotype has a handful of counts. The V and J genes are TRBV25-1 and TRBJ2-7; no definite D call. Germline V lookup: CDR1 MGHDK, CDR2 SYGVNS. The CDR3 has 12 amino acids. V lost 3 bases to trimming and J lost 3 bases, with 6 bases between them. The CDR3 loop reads CASSDGYYEQYF. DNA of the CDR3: TGTGCCAGCAGTGACGGTTACTACGAGCAGTACTTC.

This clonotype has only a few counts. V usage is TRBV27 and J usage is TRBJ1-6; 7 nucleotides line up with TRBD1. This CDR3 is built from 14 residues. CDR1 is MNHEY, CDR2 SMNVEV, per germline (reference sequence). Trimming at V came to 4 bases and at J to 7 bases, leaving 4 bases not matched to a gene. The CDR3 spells CASSSGQRNSPLHF. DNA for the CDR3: TGTGCCAGCAGTTCGGGACAGAGAAATTCACCCCTCCACTTT.

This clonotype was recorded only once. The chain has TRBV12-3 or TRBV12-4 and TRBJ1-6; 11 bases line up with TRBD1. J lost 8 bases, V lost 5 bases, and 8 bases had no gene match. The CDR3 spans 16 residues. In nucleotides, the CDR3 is TGTGCCAGCAGTCAGCACGGGACAGGGGGATATTCACCCCTCCACTTT. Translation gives CASSQHGTGGYSPLHF.